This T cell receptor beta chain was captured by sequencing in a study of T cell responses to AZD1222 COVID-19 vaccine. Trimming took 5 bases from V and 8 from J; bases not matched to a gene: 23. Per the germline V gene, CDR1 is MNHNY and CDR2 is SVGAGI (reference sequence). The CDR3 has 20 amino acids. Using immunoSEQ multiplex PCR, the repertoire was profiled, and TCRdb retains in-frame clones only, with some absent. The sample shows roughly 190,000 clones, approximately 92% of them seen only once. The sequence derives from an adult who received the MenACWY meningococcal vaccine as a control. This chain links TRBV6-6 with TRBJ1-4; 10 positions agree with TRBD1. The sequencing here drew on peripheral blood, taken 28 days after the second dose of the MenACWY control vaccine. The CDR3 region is CASSRRGDRGSARLREKLFF. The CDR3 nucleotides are TGTGCCAGCAGTCGACGGGGGGACAGGGGTTCGGCGAGGCTCAGGGAAAAACTGTTTTTT.